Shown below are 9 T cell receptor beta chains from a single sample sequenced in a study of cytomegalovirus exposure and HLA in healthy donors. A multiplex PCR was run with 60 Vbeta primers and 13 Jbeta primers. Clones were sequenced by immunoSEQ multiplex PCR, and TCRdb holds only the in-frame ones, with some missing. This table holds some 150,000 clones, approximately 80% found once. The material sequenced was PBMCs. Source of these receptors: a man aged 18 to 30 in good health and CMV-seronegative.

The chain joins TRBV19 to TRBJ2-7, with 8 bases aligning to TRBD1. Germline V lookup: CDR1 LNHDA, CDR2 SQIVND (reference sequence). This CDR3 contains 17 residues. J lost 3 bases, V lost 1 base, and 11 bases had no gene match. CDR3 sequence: CASSIAPDREDYYEQYF. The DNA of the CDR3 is TGTGCCAGTAGTATAGCCCCGGACAGGGAGGACTACTACGAGCAGTACTTC.

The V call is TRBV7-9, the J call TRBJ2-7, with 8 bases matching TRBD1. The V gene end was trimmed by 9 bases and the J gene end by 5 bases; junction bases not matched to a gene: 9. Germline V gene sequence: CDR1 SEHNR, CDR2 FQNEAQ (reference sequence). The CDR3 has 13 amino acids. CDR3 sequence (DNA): TGTGCCAGTCAGGGGGCCGATAGGGACGAGCAGTACTTC. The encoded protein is CASQGADRDEQYF.

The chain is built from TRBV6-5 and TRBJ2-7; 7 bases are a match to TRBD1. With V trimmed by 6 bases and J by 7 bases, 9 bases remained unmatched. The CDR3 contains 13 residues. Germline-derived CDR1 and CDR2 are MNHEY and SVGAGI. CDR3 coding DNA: TGTGCCAGCAGACGACAGGGAAGGTATGAGCAGTACTTC. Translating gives CASRRQGRYEQYF.

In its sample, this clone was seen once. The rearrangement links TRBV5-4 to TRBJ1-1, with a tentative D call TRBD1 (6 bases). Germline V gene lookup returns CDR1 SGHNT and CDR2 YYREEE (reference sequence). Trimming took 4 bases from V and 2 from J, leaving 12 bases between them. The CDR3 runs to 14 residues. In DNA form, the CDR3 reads TGTGCCAGCAGCGTGCGAGGGGGTAACACTGAAGCTTTCTTT. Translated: CASSVRGGNTEAFF.

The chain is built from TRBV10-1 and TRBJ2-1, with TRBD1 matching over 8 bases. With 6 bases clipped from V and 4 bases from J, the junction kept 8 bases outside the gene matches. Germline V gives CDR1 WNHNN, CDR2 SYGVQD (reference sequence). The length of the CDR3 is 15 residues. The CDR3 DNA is TGCGCCAGCAGCCACCAGGGGGCAAGGTACAATGAGCAGTTCTTC. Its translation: CASSHQGARYNEQFF.

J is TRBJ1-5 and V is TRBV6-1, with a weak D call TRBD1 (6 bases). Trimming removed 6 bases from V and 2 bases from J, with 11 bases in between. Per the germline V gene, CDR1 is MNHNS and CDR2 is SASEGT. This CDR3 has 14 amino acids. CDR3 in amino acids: CASSPGGRNQPQHF. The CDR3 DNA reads TGTGCCAGCAGCCCCGGGGGGCGCAATCAGCCCCAGCATTTT.

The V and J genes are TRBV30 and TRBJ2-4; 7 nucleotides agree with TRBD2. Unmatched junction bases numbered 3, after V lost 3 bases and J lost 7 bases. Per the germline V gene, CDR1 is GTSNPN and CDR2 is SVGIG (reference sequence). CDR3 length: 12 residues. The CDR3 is CAWSQGGNIQYF. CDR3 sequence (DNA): TGTGCCTGGAGCCAGGGAGGGAACATTCAGTACTTC.

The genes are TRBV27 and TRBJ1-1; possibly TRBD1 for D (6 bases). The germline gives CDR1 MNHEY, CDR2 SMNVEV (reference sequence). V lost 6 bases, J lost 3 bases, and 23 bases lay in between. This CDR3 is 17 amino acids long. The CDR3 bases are TGTGCCAGCAGACATCTTACAGGGTATATAGGGTACACTGAAGCTTTCTTT. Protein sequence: CASRHLTGYIGYTEAFF.

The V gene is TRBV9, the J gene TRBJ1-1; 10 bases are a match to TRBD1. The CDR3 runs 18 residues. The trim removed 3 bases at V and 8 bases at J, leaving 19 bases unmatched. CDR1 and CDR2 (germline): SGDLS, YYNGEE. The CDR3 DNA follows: TGTGCCAGCAGCGGAGGGACAGGGGAAACATACGCGTATGAAGAAGCTTTCTTT. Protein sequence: CASSGGTGETYAYEEAFF.